This T cell receptor beta chain is drawn from a study of cytomegalovirus exposure and HLA in healthy donors. On the study more broadly: Previous work identified roughly 110 million unique TCR beta sequences from approximately 190 million T cells.

Researchers ran the PCR with 60 Vbeta and 13 Jbeta primers. Authors' processing steps: Later reanalysis found around 84 million unique TCR beta chains, 9 million to 12 million of them shared. Profiling relied on immunoSEQ multiplex PCR, and the TCRdb table lists in-frame clones only, not all of them. V and J calls and clone size are as listed in that table; D and trimming were resolved from the DNA. The table includes 200,000 to 300,000 clones, more than 75% detected once. A word on this clone: Its cognate antigen is unknown.

Broader study findings: A list of approximately 160 TCR beta chains associated with cytomegalovirus was given.

This TCR was sampled from a woman in her forties in good health and CMV-seropositive. Sequencing was done on a sample of PBMCs.

The CDR3 DNA sequence: TGTGCCAGCAGCTTGGTTTTGACGGGTGAAGCTTTCTTT. The encoded protein is CASSLVLTGEAFF. The chain uses TRBV5-6 and TRBJ1-1, with D unresolved. Trimming stripped 0 bases from V and 7 bases from J, with 10 bases between. The CDR3 runs 13 residues. Germline V gives CDR1 SGHDT, CDR2 YYEEEE.